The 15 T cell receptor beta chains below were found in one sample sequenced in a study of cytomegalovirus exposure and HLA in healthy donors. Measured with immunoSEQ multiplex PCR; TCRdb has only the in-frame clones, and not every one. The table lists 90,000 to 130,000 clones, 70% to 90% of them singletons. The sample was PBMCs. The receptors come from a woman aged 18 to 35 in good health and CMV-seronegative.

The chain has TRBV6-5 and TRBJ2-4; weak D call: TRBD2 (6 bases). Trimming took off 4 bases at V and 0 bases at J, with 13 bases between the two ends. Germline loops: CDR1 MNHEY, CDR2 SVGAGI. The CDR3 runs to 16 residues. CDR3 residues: CASSSRGGAAKNIQYF. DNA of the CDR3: TGTGCCAGCAGTTCTAGGGGAGGTGCAGCCAAAAACATTCAGTACTTC.

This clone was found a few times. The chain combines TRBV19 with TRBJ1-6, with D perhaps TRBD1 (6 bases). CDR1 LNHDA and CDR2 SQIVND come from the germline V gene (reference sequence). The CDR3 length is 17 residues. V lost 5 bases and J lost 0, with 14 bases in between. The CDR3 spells CASSVTGVSSYNSPLHF. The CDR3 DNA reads TGTGCCAGTAGTGTGACAGGCGTAAGCTCCTATAATTCACCCCTCCACTTT.

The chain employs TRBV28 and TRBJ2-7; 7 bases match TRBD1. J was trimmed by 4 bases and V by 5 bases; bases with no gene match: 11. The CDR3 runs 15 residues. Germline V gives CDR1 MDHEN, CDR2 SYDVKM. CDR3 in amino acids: CASSPTTGLPYEQYF. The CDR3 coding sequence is TGTGCCAGCAGTCCCACGACAGGGCTCCCTTACGAGCAGTACTTC.

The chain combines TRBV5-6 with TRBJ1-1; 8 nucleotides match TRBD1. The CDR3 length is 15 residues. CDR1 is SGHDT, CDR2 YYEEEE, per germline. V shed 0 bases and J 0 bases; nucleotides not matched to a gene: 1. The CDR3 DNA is TGTGCCAGCAGCTTGGGGACAGGGATGAACACTGAAGCTTTCTTT. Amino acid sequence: CASSLGTGMNTEAFF.

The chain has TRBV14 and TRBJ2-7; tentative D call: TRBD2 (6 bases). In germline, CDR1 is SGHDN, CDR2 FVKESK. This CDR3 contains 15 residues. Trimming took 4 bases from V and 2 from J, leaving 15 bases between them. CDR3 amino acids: CASSRVSGSAYEQYF. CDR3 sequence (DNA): TGTGCCAGCAGCCGGGTTAGCGGTTCTGCCTACGAGCAGTACTTC.

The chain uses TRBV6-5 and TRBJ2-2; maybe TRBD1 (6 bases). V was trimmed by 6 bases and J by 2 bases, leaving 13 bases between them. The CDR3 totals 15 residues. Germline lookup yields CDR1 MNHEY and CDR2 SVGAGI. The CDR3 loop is CASRLGQTNTGELFF. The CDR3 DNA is TGTGCCAGCAGACTCGGACAGACTAACACCGGGGAGCTGTTTTTT.

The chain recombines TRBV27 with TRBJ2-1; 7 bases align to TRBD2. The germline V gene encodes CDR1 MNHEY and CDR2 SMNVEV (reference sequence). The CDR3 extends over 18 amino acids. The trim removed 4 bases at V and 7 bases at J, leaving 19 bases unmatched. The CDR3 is CASSSSAPLSGPTNEQFF. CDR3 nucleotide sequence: TGTGCCAGCAGTTCCTCCGCCCCGCTTAGCGGGCCGACTAATGAGCAGTTCTTC.

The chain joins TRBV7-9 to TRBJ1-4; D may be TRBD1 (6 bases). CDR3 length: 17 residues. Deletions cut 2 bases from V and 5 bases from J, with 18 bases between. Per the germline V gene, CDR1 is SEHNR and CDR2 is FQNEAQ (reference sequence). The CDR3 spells CASSLSSWGPVNEKLFF. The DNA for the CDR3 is TGTGCCAGCAGCTTAAGCAGTTGGGGGCCAGTGAATGAAAAACTGTTTTTT.

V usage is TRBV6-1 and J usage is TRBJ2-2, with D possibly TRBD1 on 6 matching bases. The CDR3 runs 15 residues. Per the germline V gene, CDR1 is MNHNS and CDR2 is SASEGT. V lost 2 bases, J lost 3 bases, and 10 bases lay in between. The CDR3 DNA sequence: TGTGCCAGCAGTGAACCAGGACAGTACACCGGGGAGCTGTTTTTT. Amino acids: CASSEPGQYTGELFF.

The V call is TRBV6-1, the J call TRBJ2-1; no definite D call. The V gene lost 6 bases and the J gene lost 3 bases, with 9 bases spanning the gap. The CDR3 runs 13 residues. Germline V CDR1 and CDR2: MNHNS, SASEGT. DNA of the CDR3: TGTGCCAGCAGATCAGATGTCTACAATGAGCAGTTCTTC. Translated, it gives CASRSDVYNEQFF.

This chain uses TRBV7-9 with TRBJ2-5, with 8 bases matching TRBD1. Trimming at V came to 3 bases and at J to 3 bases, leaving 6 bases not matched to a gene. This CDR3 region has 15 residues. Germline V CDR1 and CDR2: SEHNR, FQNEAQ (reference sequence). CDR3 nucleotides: TGTGCCAGCAGCTTGCATGTGACAGGGGAAGAGACCCAGTACTTC. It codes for CASSLHVTGEETQYF.

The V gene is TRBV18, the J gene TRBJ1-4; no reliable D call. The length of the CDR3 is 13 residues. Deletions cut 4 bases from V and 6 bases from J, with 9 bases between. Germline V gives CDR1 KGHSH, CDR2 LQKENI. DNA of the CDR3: TGTGCCAGCTCACTTCAGTTCTATGAAAAACTGTTTTTT. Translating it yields CASSLQFYEKLFF.

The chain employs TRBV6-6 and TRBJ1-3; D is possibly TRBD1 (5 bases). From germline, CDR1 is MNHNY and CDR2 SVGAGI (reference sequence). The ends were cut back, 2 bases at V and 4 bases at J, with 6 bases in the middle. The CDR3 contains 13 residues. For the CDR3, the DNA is TGTGCCAGCAGTTACACAGGCGGAAACACCATATATTTT. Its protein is CASSYTGGNTIYF.

In DNA form, the CDR3 reads TGTGCCAGCAGTCGAACTACAAACACCGGGGAGCTGTTTTTT. Protein sequence: CASSRTTNTGELFF. The V call is TRBV27, the J call TRBJ2-2, with D unclear. V was shortened by 5 bases and J by 2 bases, with 9 bases between the two germline ends. Germline V lookup: CDR1 MNHEY, CDR2 SMNVEV (reference sequence). CDR3 length: 14 amino acids.

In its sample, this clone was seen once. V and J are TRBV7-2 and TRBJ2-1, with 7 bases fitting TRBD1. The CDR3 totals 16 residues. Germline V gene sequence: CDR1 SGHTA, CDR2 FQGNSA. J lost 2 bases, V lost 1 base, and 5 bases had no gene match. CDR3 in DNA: TGTGCCAGCAGCTTAGTCGGGACAGAGGCCTACAATGAGCAGTTCTTC. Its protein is CASSLVGTEAYNEQFF.